Listed below are T cell receptor beta chains from one sample, sequenced in a study of blood T cell repertoires in COVID-19. Sequencing was performed with immunoSEQ multiplex PCR; in TCRdb, only in-frame clones are kept and a portion is missing. The sample carries 120,000 to 150,000 clones, approximately 73% recorded once. The material sequenced was peripheral blood. These receptors were collected from a man aged 55-75 years with acute or convalescent COVID-19. The CDR3 runs from the conserved cysteine through the conserved F or W. A D gene is named only where the DNA matches it firmly. Expanded clones are given a class, and other clones once, few, many or no size at all.

D gene,V gene,J gene,clone size,CDR3 DNA,CDR3 protein
-,TRBV7-8,TRBJ2-7,-,TGTGCCAGCAGCCTGGACATCAATCGCGAGCAGTACTTC,CASSLDINREQYF
TRBD1,TRBV3-1/TRBV3-2,TRBJ2-7,-,TGTGCCAGCAGCCAACTAGGGGGCTTGTCCTACGAGCAGTACTTC,CASSQLGGLSYEQYF
TRBD1,TRBV5-1,TRBJ2-1,few,TGCGCCAGCAGCTCGACTAGACCGGGACAGGTAAATTACAATGAGCAGTTCTTC,CASSSTRPGQVNYNEQFF
-,TRBV2,TRBJ1-2,-,TGTGCCAGCCTCGGGAGGACTTATTATGGCTACACCTTC,CASLGRTYYGYTF
TRBD2,TRBV29-1,TRBJ2-3,once,TGCAGCGTTGGGGGACTAGCGGGCCATACGCAGTATTTT,CSVGGLAGHTQYF
-,TRBV15,TRBJ2-1,once,TGTGCCACCGGTCCGAGTAGTTCCTACAATGAGCAGTTCTTC,CATGPSSSYNEQFF
-,TRBV10-3,TRBJ1-2,-,TGTGCCATCAGTGGGAACAGGGAACACTATGGCTACACCTTC,CAISGNREHYGYTF
TRBD1,TRBV6-1,TRBJ2-5,once,TGTGCCAGCAGTGACGGACAGGGGGAGACCCAGTACTTC,CASSDGQGETQYF
-,TRBV24-1,TRBJ2-7,many,TGTGCCACCAGTGATTCCCACCGGGACTCCAACGAGCAGTACTTC,CATSDSHRDSNEQYF
-,TRBV14,TRBJ1-1,-,TGTGCCAGCAGCCAAACCACGGACAGATTTAAGAACACTGAAGCTTTCTTT,CASSQTTDRFKNTEAFF
TRBD1,TRBV28,TRBJ1-5,-,TGTGCCAGCAGACCCGGACAGGGGGCGCCGGGCAATCAGCCCCAGCATTTT,CASRPGQGAPGNQPQHF
TRBD2,TRBV29-1,TRBJ2-1,-,TGCAGCGTTGGTGGACTAGCGGGAGTGCCCAATGAGCAGTTCTTC,CSVGGLAGVPNEQFF
TRBD1,TRBV2,TRBJ2-7,-,TGTGCCAGCGGACAGGAGGCTTACGAGCAGTACTTC,CASGQEAYEQYF
TRBD1,TRBV3-1/TRBV3-2,TRBJ2-1,few,TGTGCCAGCAGCCACCCCGGGACAGACTCTAAGGTGGAGCAGTTCTTC,CASSHPGTDSKVEQFF
TRBD1,TRBV5-1,TRBJ1-6,-,TGCGCCAGCAGCAAGGGACAGGGGTATGATTCACCCCTCCACTTT,CASSKGQGYDSPLHF
TRBD1,TRBV11-2,TRBJ2-7,-,TGTGCCAGCAGCTCAATCTCCGGGACAGCGAGGTTCTACGAGCAGTACTTC,CASSSISGTARFYEQYF
-,TRBV27,TRBJ2-7,once,TGTGCCAGCAGTTTATCGAAAGGGGGGGGGTTCTACGAGCAGTACTTC,CASSLSKGGGFYEQYF
TRBD1,TRBV29-1,TRBJ2-7,once,TGCAGCGTTGAAGTGGACAGGGGTGAGCAGTACTTC,CSVEVDRGEQYF
-,TRBV29-1,TRBJ2-3,-,TGCAGCGTTGGGGACGGGAGTGGCGGTGGGCGCACAGATACGCAGTATTTT,CSVGDGSGGGRTDTQYF
-,TRBV6-5,TRBJ2-7,-,TGTGCCAGCAGTTACTCGTTCGGCTACGAGCAGTACTTC,CASSYSFGYEQYF
-,TRBV12-2,TRBJ1-5,-,TGTGCAAGTCGCTCCCGGACAAATAGGTCGGGCAATCAGCCCCAGCATTTT,CASRSRTNRSGNQPQHF
-,TRBV10-2,TRBJ1-1,-,TGCGCCAGCAGAGTCGGGACTGAAGGTGAAGCTTTCTTT,CASRVGTEGEAFF
-,TRBV27,TRBJ2-7,-,TGTGCCAGCAGTGCGCGGGAAAGTGGCGAGCAGTACTTC,CASSARESGEQYF
TRBD1,TRBV2,TRBJ2-7,-,TGTGCCAGCAGTATAGACGGGCAAATCAGGGGGGAGCAGTACTTC,CASSIDGQIRGEQYF
TRBD1,TRBV11-2,TRBJ1-2,-,TGTGCCAGCAGCTCATCTGGGACAGTCGGCTATGGCTACACCTTC,CASSSSGTVGYGYTF
TRBD2,TRBV7-6,TRBJ2-1,-,TGTGCCAGCAGCTTAGGGGAAGGCGGGAGTTATGAGCAGTTCTTC,CASSLGEGGSYEQFF
-,TRBV11-3,TRBJ2-1,-,TGTGCCAGCAGTGGTGGGGGCGCGGCTAGCTTAGGGAATGAGCAGTTCTTC,CASSGGGAASLGNEQFF
TRBD2,TRBV5-1,TRBJ2-2,-,TGCGCCAGCAGCTTGGTTCTAGCGGGAACGGGCACCGGGGAGCTGTTTTTT,CASSLVLAGTGTGELFF
TRBD1,TRBV23-1,TRBJ2-5,once,TGCGCCAGCATTCGGACAGGGGGCTCAGAGACCCAGTACTTC,CASIRTGGSETQYF
-,TRBV14,TRBJ2-3,-,TGTGCCAGCAGACCTTCAGGGGCCAAGACAGATACGCAGTATTTT,CASRPSGAKTDTQYF
-,TRBV15,TRBJ2-3,few,TGTGCCACCAGCACAGGGGGGACTGGGACAGATACGCAGTATTTT,CATSTGGTGTDTQYF
TRBD1,TRBV19,TRBJ1-4,-,TGTGCCAGTAGCGGGACAGGGGTCGAAAAACTGTTTTTT,CASSGTGVEKLFF
TRBD1,TRBV6-5,TRBJ2-5,-,TGTGCCAGCAGAGGGACAGGGGTTCAAGAGACCCAGTACTTC,CASRGTGVQETQYF
-,TRBV19,TRBJ1-1,-,TGTGCCAGTAGTACCTCGACGGGACTAGATGAAGCTTTCTTT,CASSTSTGLDEAFF
-,TRBV9,TRBJ2-2,-,TGTGCCAGCAGCGTAGCGGCGGGGCGTGGGGAGCTGTTTTTT,CASSVAAGRGELFF
-,TRBV28,TRBJ1-4,-,TGTGCCAGCCACCCGCGGATAGGTGAAAAACTGTTTTTT,CASHPRIGEKLFF
TRBD1,TRBV4-1,TRBJ2-5,-,TGCGCCAGCAGCCAGGCCGGGACAGAACTTTTCGAGACCCAGTACTTC,CASSQAGTELFETQYF
TRBD1,TRBV30,TRBJ2-7,-,TGTGCCTGGAGTCGGACAGGGGGAACTTCCTACGAGCAGTACTTC,CAWSRTGGTSYEQYF
-,TRBV25-1,TRBJ1-5,-,TGTGCCAGCACCCCCACGGGGGGCAATCAGCCCCAGCATTTT,CASTPTGGNQPQHF
-,TRBV6-4,TRBJ1-2,-,TGTGCCAGCAGTAGGGGTTTGGGCTACACCTTC,CASSRGLGYTF
-,TRBV7-2,TRBJ2-5,-,TGTGCCAGCAGCTTATGGGTTAGCGAGCAAGAGACCCAGTACTTC,CASSLWVSEQETQYF
-,TRBV6-5,TRBJ1-6,-,TGTGCCAGCAGCCAGACAGGCTTTGCTTCACCCCTCCACTTT,CASSQTGFASPLHF
TRBD2,TRBV5-4,TRBJ2-3,-,TGTGCCAGCAGCTCTAGCGGGAGTACAGATACGCAGTATTTT,CASSSSGSTDTQYF
-,TRBV30,TRBJ1-2,once,TGTGCCTGGAGTCTAGGGGTAGGATATGGCTACACCTTC,CAWSLGVGYGYTF
-,TRBV30,TRBJ2-1,many,TGTGCCTGGAGTCCCCCGGCTAGTGCTGAGCAGTTCTTC,CAWSPPASAEQFF